These 9 T cell receptor beta chains originate from one sample sequenced in a study of CD8+ T cells in alopecia areata. Collected material from alopecia areata patients comprised lesional scalp punch biopsies and peripheral blood. Extraction and reverse transcription of RNA yielded cDNA as the sequencing template. Repertoires were generated with immunoSEQ multiplex PCR, while TCRdb's copy carries only in-frame clones and drops some. The table includes some 19,000 clones, 65% to 75% detected once. The input for sequencing was skin, taken at week 0. These receptors were taken from a human donor with alopecia areata.

This clone has more than one count but fewer than ten. The DNA for the CDR3 is TGTGCCTGGAGTCCAGGGGCAGATACGCAGTATTTT. Amino acids: CAWSPGADTQYF. The rearrangement uses TRBV30 and TRBJ2-3; the D gene is possibly TRBD1 (6 bases). The CDR3 has 12 amino acids. Trimming took off 2 bases at V and 4 bases at J, with 7 bases between the two ends. Germline CDR1 reads GTSNPN; CDR2 reads SVGIG (reference sequence).

The chain has TRBV19 and TRBJ2-7; 10 positions agree with TRBD2. The CDR3 sequence is 14 residues long. J gave up 4 bases and V 6 bases, and 6 bases lay outside the gene matches. Looked up from germline, CDR1 is LNHDA and CDR2 is SQIVND (reference sequence). The CDR3 bases are TGTGCCAGTAGCCAAGCGGGGGGGCTATACGAGCAGTACTTC. Its protein is CASSQAGGLYEQYF.

This clone turned up a few times. This chain joins TRBV4-1 and TRBJ2-3; TRBD2 agrees at 8 bases. The germline gives CDR1 MGHRA, CDR2 YSYEKL. The length of the CDR3 is 18 residues. With V trimmed by 0 bases and J by 3 bases, 11 bases remained unmatched. CDR3 bases: TGCGCCAGCAGCCAAGATCTACGGGGCGGGGGGTATACAGATACGCAGTATTTT. This encodes CASSQDLRGGGYTDTQYF.

Points on this clone: No conserved phenylalanine or tryptophan ends this CDR3, so it is likely a read error. V is TRBV10-3 and J is TRBJ1-1, with D unresolved. The germline V and J ends were trimmed by 3 bases and 4 bases, with 15 bases remaining between them. In germline, CDR1 is ENHRY, CDR2 SYGVKD. CDR3 length: 15 residues. DNA of the CDR3: TGTGCCATCAGTGAAAACCCAATGGGAAGCACTGAAGCTTTCCTT. Its protein product is CAISENPMGSTEAFL.

This clone is categorized as medium-sized. The rearrangement joins TRBV7-2 to TRBJ1-1; D is ambiguous. This CDR3 is built from 13 residues. Deletions cut 3 bases from V and 1 base from J, with 6 bases between. Germline CDR1 is SGHTA and CDR2 is FQGNSA. The CDR3 protein is CASSLWQNTEAFF. As DNA, the CDR3 is TGTGCCAGCAGCTTGTGGCAGAACACTGAAGCTTTCTTT.

The genes are TRBV5-1 and TRBJ2-5; possible D gene TRBD2, 5 bases. Trimming took 4 bases from V and 5 from J, leaving 18 bases between them. This CDR3 is built from 15 residues. Per the germline V gene, CDR1 is SGHRS and CDR2 is YFSETQ. The CDR3, as DNA: TGCGCCAGCAGCGTAAGCGGAACCGCTTCTGAGACCCAGTACTTC. Protein: CASSVSGTASETQYF.

This clone has only one observation. The chain recombines TRBV2 with TRBJ1-2; D is unresolved. CDR3 length: 12 amino acids. V was trimmed by 6 bases and J by 13 bases, leaving 18 bases between them. From germline, CDR1 is SNHLY and CDR2 FYNNEI. Written as DNA, the CDR3 is TGTGCCAGCAGGGAGGTACTTGGCTTATCCACCTTC. It encodes CASREVLGLSTF.

The chain couples TRBV4-2 to TRBJ2-1, with 8 bases fitting TRBD2. The length of the CDR3 is 17 residues. Losses at the gene ends were 0 bases for V and 9 bases for J; bases not matched to a gene: 13. Per germline, CDR1 LGHNA and CDR2 YNFKEQ. CDR3 nucleotide sequence: TGTGCCAGCAGCCAAGATTACGCGGGGGGCCGGCGGGTTGAGCAGTTCTTC. Its protein product is CASSQDYAGGRRVEQFF.

In this sample, this clone turned up a few times. The gene calls are TRBV19 and TRBJ2-1, with 11 bases fitting TRBD2. Unmatched junction bases numbered 3, after V lost 6 bases and J lost 2 bases. Germline CDR1 LNHDA, CDR2 SQIVND (reference sequence). The CDR3 runs to 15 residues. The CDR3 region is CASSPLAGAYNEQFF. The CDR3 nucleotides read TGTGCCAGTAGCCCACTAGCGGGGGCCTACAATGAGCAGTTCTTC.